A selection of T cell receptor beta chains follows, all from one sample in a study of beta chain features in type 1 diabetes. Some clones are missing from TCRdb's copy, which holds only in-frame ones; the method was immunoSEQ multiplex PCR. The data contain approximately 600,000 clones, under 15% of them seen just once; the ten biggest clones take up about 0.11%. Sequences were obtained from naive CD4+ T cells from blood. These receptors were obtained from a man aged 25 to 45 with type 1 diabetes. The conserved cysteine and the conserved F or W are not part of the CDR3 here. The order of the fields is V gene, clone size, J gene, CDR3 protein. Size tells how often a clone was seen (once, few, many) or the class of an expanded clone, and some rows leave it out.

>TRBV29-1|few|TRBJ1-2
SETQGGYGYT
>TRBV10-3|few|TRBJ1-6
AISGTSGSPLH
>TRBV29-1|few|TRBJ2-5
SVDTSLETQY
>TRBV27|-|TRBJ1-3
ASSLQLPGTGNTIY
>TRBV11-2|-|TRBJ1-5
ASSKRQTNQPQH
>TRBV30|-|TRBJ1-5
AWSRGGSNQPQH
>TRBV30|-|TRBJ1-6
AWSPAGNSPLH
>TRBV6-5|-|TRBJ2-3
ASRGGQGAGDTQY
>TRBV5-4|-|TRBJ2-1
ASSSGTPLYNEQF
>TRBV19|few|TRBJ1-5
ASSTGQGNQPQH
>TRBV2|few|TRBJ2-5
ASNLQGNQETQY
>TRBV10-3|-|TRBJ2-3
AISEGTSRSTDTQY
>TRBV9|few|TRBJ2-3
ASSVGTGVGTDTQY
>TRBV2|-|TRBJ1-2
ASSEVTVYGYT
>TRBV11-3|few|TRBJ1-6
ASSWSGTGNSPLH
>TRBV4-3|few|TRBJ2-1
ASSPDRLQRGENEQF
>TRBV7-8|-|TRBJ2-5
ASSSGQGGETQY
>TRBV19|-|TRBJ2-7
ASSIGGGGYEQY
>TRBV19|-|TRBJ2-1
ASSVGTLRRETDEQF
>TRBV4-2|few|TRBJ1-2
ASSQEGQALGYT
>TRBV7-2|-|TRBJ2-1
ASSLAQPGINEQF
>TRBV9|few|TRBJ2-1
ASSVAVILGDEQF
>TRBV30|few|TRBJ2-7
AWSKSGSYEQY
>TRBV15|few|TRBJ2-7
ATSSGRLEPYEQY
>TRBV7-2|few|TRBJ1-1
ASSRDRVQTEAF
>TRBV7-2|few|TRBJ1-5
ASSLVLTGRNSNQPQH
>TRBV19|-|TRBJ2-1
ASSIPRGGPNNEQF
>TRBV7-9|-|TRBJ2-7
ASSLGTGAYEQY
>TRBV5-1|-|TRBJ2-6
ASSLDGTVYSGANVLT
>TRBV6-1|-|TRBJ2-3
ASRLAGDDTDTQY
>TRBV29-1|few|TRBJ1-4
SVCVGPINEKLF
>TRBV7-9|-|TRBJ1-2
ASSLHGVGGYT
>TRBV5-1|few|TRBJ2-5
ASSLAREQETQY
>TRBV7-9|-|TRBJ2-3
ASSPSGGAFTQY
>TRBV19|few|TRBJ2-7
ASSPRDRAYEQY
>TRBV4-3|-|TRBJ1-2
ASSLRGRRGYT
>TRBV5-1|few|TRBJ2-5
ASSQSGDGLETQY
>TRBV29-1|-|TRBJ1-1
SVEQGVAEAF